This TCR beta chain was captured in a study of blood T cell repertoires in COVID-19. Overall study: The United States, Italy and Spain supplied acute and convalescent COVID-19 samples. The cDNA or gDNA used as material had been derived from T cells, B-cell-depleted T cells, or PBMCs.

Trimming cost V 4 bases and J 0 bases, with 11 bases left between them. Germline V CDR1 and CDR2: SGHTS, YDEGEE. The CDR3 loop spans 15 amino acids. Original handling: Amplification of reference gene primers was used by the study to estimate nucleated cell counts. Sequencing was performed with immunoSEQ multiplex PCR; in TCRdb, only in-frame clones are kept and a portion is missing. The D gene and trimming were derived from the DNA, and the V and J assignments and clone size from that table. The data show roughly 120,000 clones, approximately 67% seen once. The chain joins TRBV5-8 to TRBJ1-5; D remains ambiguous. The sequenced sample was peripheral blood. This TCR was recovered from a woman aged 55-70 years with acute or convalescent COVID-19. The CDR3 DNA sequence: TGTGCCAGCAGCCCAACGGGGATTAGCAATCAGCCCCAGCATTTT. This gives the protein CASSPTGISNQPQHF.